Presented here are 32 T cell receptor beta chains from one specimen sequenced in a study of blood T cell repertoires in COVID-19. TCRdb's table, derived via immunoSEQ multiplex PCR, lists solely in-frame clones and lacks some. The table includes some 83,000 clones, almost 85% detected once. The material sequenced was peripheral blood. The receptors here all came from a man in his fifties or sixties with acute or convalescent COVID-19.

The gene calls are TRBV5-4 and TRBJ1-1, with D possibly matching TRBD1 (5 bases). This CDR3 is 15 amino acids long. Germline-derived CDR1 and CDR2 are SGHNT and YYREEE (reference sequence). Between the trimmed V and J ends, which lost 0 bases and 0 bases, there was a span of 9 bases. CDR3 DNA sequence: TGTGCCAGCAGCTTGGTAGGGGCCCTGAACACTGAAGCTTTCTTT. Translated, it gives CASSLVGALNTEAFF.

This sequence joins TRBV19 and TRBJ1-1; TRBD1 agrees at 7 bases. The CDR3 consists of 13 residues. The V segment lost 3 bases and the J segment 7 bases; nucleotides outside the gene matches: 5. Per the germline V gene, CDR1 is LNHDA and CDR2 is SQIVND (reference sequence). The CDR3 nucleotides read TGTGCCAGTAGTATCGACAGGGTGGGTGAAGCTTTCTTT. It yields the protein CASSIDRVGEAFF. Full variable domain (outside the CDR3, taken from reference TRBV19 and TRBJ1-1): DGGITQSPKYLFRKEGQNVTLSCEQNLNHDAMYWYRQDPGQGLRLIYYSQIVNDFQKGDIAEGYSVSREKKESFPLTVTSAQKNPTAFYLCASSIDRVGEAFFGQGTRLTVV.

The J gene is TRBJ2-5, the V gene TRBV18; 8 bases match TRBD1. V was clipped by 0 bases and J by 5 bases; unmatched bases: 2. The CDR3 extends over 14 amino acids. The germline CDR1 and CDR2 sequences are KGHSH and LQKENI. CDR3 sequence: CASSPPDRDETQYF. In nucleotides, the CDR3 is TGTGCCAGCTCACCACCGGACAGGGATGAGACCCAGTACTTC.

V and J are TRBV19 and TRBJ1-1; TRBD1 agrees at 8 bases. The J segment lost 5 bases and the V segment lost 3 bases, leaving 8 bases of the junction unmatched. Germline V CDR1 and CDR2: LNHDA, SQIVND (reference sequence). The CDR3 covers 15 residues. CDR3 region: CASSILQGATTEAFF. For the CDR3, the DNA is TGTGCCAGTAGTATTCTTCAGGGGGCGACGACTGAAGCTTTCTTT.

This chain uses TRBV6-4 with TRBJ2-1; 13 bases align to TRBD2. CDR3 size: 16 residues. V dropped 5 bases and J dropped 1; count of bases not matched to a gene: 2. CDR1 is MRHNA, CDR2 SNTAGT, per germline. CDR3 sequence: CASSRLAGGSYNEQFF. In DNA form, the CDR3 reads TGTGCCAGCAGTCGACTAGCGGGGGGTTCCTACAATGAGCAGTTCTTC.

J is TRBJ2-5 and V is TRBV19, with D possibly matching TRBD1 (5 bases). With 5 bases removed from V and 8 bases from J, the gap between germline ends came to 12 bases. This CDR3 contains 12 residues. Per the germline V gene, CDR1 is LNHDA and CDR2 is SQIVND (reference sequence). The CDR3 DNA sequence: TGTGCCAGTAGTGGGGCGGCCTCAACCCAGTACTTC. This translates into CASSGAASTQYF.

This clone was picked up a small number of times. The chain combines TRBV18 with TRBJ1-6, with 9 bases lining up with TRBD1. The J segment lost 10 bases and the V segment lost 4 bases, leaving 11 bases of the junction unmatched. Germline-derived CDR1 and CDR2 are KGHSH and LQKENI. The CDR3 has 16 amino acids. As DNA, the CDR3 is TGTGCCAGCTCACTAAACACCGGGACAGGGTCCTCACCCCTCCACTTT. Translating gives CASSLNTGTGSSPLHF.

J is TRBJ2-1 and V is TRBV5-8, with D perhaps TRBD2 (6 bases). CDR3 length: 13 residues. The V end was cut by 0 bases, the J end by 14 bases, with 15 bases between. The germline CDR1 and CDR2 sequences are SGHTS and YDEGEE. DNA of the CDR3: TGTGCCAGCAGCTTGGCCGTCATCCGGGGGAAGTTCTTC. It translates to CASSLAVIRGKFF.

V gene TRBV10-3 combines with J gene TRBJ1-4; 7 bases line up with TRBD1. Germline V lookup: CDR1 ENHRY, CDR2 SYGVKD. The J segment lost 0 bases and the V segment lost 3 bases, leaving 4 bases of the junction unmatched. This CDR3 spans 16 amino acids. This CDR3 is CAISEGGLATNEKLFF. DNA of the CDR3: TGTGCCATCAGTGAAGGGGGCCTTGCAACTAATGAAAAACTGTTTTTT.

The CDR3 DNA sequence: TGCGCCAGCAGCCTCCCAGGGGAGGGCTACGAGCAGTACTTC. It specifies CASSLPGEGYEQYF. The rearrangement uses TRBV4-1 and TRBJ2-7, with D possibly being TRBD2 (7 bases). The CDR3 totals 14 residues. CDR1 and CDR2 (germline): MGHRA, YSYEKL. The V and J ends lost 4 bases and 3 bases respectively, with 13 bases between them.

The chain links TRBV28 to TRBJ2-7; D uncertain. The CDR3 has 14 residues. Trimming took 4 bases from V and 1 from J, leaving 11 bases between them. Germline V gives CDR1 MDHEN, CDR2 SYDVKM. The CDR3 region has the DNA TGTGCCAGCAGTTGGTTCAGCGATTCCTACGAGCAGTACTTC. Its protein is CASSWFSDSYEQYF.

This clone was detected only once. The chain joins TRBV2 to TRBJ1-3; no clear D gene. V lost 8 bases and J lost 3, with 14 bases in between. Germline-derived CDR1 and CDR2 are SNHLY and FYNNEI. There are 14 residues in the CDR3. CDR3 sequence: CASQALRGGNTIYF. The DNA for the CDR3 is TGTGCCAGCCAGGCCCTACGTGGTGGAAACACCATATATTTT.

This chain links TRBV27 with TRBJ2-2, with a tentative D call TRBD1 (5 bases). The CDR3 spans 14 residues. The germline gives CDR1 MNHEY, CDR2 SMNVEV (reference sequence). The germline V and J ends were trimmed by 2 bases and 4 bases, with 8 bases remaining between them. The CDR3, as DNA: TGTGCCAGCAGTTTAGGGGCGGCCACCGGGGAGCTGTTTTTT. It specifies CASSLGAATGELFF.

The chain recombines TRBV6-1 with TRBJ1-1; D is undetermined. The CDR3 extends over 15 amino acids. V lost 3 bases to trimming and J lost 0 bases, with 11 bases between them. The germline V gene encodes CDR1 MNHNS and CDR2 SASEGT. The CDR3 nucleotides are TGTGCCAGCAGTGATCTGGGGAGTCTGAACACTGAAGCTTTCTTT. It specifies CASSDLGSLNTEAFF.

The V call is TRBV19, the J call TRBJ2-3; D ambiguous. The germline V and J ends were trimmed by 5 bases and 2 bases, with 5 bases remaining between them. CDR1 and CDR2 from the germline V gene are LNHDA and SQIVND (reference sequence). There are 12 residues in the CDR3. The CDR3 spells CASSSYTDTQYF. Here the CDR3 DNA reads TGTGCCAGTAGTTCGTACACAGATACGCAGTATTTT.

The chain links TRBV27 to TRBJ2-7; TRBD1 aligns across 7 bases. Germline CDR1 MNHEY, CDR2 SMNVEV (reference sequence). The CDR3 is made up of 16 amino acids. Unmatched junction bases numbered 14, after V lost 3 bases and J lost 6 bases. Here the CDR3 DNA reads TGTGCCAGCAGTTTCTCCGGACAGGCCCCTGGTGGCGAGCAGTACTTC. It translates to CASSFSGQAPGGEQYF.

The CDR3 DNA sequence: TGTGCCAGCAGCTCCTCCGGGACAGGACAATCCTACAATGAGCAGTTCTTC. Amino acids: CASSSSGTGQSYNEQFF. V gene TRBV3-1 (or the pseudogene TRBV3-2) combines with J gene TRBJ2-1; 8 nucleotides align to TRBD1. The J segment lost 1 base and the V segment lost 5 bases, leaving 10 bases of the junction unmatched. CDR1 and CDR2 (germline): LGHDT, YNNKEL (reference sequence). The CDR3 runs 17 residues.

For the CDR3, the DNA is TGTGCCAGCGAGACAGTCATTGAAAAACTGTTTTTT. Amino acids: CASETVIEKLFF. This rearrangement joins TRBV28 to TRBJ1-4, with D possibly TRBD1 on 5 matching bases. Deletions cut 8 bases from V and 7 bases from J, with 11 bases between. The germline V gene encodes CDR1 MDHEN and CDR2 SYDVKM. The CDR3 consists of 12 residues.

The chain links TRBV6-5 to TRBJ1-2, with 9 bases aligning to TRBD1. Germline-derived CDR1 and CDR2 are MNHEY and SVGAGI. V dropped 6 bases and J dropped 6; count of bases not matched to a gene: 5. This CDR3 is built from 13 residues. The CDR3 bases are TGTGCCAGCAGACCACAGGGGGCTGATGGCTACACCTTC. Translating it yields CASRPQGADGYTF.

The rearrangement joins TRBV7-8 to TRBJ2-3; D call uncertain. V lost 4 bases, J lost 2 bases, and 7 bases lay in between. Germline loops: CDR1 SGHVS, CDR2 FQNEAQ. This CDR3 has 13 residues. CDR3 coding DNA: TGTGCCAGCAGCTCTGCGCTCACAGATACGCAGTATTTT. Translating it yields CASSSALTDTQYF.

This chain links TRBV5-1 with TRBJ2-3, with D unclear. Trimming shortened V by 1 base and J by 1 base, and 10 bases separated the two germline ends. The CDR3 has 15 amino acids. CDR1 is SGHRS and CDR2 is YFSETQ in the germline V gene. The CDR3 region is CASSLPYLGTDTQYF. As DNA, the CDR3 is TGCGCCAGCAGCTTGCCCTACCTCGGCACAGATACGCAGTATTTT.

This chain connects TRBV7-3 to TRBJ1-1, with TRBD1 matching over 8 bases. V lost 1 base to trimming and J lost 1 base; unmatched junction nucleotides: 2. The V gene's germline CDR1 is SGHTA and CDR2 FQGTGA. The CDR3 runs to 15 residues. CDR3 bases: TGTGCCAGCAGCTTAAGGGGGACAGGGAACACTGAAGCTTTCTTT. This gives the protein CASSLRGTGNTEAFF. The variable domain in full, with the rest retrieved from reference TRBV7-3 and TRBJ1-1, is GAGVSQTPSNKVTEKGKYVELRCDPISGHTALYWYRQSLGQGPEFLIYFQGTGAADDSGLPNDRFFAVRPEGSVSTLKIQRTERGDSAVYLCASSLRGTGNTEAFFGQGTRLTVV.

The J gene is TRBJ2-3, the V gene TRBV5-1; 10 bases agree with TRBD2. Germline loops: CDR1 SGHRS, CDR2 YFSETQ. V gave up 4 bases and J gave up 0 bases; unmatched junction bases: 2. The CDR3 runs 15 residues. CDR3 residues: CASSKTSGSTDTQYF. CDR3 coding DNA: TGCGCCAGCAGCAAGACTAGCGGGAGCACAGATACGCAGTATTTT.

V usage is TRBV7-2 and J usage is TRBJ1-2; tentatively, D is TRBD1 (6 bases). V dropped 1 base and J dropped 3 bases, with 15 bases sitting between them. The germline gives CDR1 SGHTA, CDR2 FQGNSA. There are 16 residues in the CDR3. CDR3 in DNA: TGTGCCAGCAGCTTAGGGGTGGGCAGGGGACACTATGGCTACACCTTC. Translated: CASSLGVGRGHYGYTF.

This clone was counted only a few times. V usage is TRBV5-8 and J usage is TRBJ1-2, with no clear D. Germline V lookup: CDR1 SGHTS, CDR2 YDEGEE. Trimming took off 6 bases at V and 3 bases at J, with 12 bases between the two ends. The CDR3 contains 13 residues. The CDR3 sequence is CASKERRDYGYTF. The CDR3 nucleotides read TGTGCCAGCAAAGAGAGGAGGGACTATGGCTACACCTTC.

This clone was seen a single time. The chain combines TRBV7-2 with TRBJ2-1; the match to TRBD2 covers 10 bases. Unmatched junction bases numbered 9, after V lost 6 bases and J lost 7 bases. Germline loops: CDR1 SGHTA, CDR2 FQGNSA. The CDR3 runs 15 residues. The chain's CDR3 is CASRVAGGGLNEQFF. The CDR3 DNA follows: TGTGCCAGCAGGGTAGCGGGGGGTGGTTTGAATGAGCAGTTCTTC.

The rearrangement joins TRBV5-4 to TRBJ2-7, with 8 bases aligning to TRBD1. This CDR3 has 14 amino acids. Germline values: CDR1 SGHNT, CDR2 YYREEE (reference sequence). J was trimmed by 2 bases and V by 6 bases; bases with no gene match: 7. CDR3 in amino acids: CASTHSTGAYEQYF. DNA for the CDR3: TGTGCCAGCACCCATTCGACAGGGGCCTACGAGCAGTACTTC.

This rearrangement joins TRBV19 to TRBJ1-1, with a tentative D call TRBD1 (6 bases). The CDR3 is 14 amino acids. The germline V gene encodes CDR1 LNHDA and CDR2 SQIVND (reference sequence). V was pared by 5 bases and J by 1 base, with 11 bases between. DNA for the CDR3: TGTGCCAGTAGTCCCCGGACAGAGAACACTGAAGCTTTCTTT. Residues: CASSPRTENTEAFF.

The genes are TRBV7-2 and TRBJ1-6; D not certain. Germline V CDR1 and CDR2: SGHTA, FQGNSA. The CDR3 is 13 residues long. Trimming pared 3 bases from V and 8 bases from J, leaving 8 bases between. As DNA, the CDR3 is TGTGCCAGCAGCTTGGCCCAGGATTCACCCCTCCACTTT. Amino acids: CASSLAQDSPLHF.

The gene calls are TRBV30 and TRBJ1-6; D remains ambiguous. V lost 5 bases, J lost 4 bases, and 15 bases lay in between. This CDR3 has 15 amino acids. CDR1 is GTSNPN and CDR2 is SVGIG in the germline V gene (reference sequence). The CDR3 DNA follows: TGTGCCTGGGGATCCCTGGCACGATATAATTCACCCCTCCACTTT. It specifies CAWGSLARYNSPLHF.

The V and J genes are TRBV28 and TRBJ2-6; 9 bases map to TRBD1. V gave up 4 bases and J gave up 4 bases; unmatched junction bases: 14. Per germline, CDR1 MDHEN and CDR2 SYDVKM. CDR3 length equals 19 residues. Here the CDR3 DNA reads TGTGCCAGCAGTTCACTTCCGGGACAGGGAAAGCCCGGGGCCAACGTCCTGACTTTC. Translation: CASSSLPGQGKPGANVLTF.

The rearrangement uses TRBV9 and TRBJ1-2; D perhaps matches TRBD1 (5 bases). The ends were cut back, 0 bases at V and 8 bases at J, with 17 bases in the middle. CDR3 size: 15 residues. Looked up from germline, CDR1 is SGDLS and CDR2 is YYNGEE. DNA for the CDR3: TGTGCCAGCAGCGTAGAGGGCAGGGCGTGGGAAGGCTACACCTTC. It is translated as CASSVEGRAWEGYTF. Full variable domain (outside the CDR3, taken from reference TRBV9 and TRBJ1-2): DSGVTQTPKHLITATGQRVTLRCSPRSGDLSVYWYQQSLDQGLQFLIQYYNGEERAKGNILERFSAQQFPDLHSELNLSSLELGDSALYFCASSVEGRAWEGYTFGSGTRLTVV.